Each of the 23 T cell receptor beta chains below was sequenced from the same sample in a study of blood T cells in healthy people across ages (dated by TCRdb to between 2015 and 2016). The library relied on 5' RACE. This sample was sequenced with an Illumina HiSeq 2500. The second PCR ran for about 6 to 12 cycles and used a J-beta primer mix along with a sample-barcoded 5' primer. TCRdb handled the public reads itself, with Q25 trimming in fastp and clone calling in MiXCR, and kept productive beta chains. For every CDR3 protein sequence, its rows merge into one entry that carries the most common genes and DNA. The sample profile shows 920,000 or so distinct CDR3 sequences; under 45% of them were found once. The ten most abundant clones make up over 15% of the sample. Sequences were obtained from blood. All receptors derive from a woman between 55 and 75 years old in good health.

About this clonotype itself: One junction end disagrees with the germline gene, perhaps due to a read error. V usage is TRBV6-1 and J usage is TRBJ2-7; the match to TRBD2 covers 9 bases. Germline V gives CDR1 MNHNS, CDR2 SASEGT. The CDR3 covers 18 residues. CDR3 sequence: CASSGRRTSVRTSHEQYF. The CDR3, as DNA: TGTGCCAGCAGTGGCCGCCGGACTAGCGTACGAACCTCCCACGAGCAGTACTTC.

The CDR3 here is CASKGEALAEKLFF. The CDR3 DNA reads as TGTGCCAGCAAGGGGGAAGCCCTCGCAGAAAAACTGTTTTTT. The chain combines TRBV6-5 with TRBJ1-4, with D maybe TRBD1 (6 bases). The CDR3 has 14 amino acids. The germline V gene encodes CDR1 MNHEY and CDR2 SVGAGI. V dropped 7 bases and J dropped 8 bases, with 17 bases sitting between them.

The chain joins TRBV20-1 to TRBJ2-3; 9 nucleotides align to TRBD2. This CDR3 has 16 amino acids. Germline values: CDR1 DFQATT, CDR2 SNEGSKA (reference sequence). V trimming: 2 bases; J trimming: 3 bases; junction bases outside the gene matches: 9. CDR3 residues: CSARRLAGDGTDTQYF. The DNA of the CDR3 is TGCAGTGCTAGACGCTTAGCGGGAGACGGGACAGATACGCAGTATTTT.

Regarding this clonotype: A much larger clonotype is one base distant, so this may be a read error. The chain employs TRBV10-1 and TRBJ2-5; 7 nucleotides match TRBD1. V lost 0 bases, J lost 3 bases, and 4 bases stayed unmatched. The CDR3 is made up of 15 amino acids. Germline values: CDR1 WNHNN, CDR2 SYGVQD (reference sequence). The CDR3 nucleotides are TGCGCCAGCAGTGAGTCTGTGACAGGGAAAGAGACCCAGTACTTC. Amino acids: CASSESVTGKETQYF.

The rearrangement links TRBV30 to TRBJ1-2; D gene unclear. V was trimmed by 5 bases and J by 2 bases, leaving 9 bases between them. CDR1 and CDR2 (germline): GTSNPN, SVGIG (reference sequence). The CDR3 has 12 residues. The DNA for the CDR3 is TGTGCCTGGGCGACGGGGAACTATGGCTACACCTTC. This encodes CAWATGNYGYTF.

This clonotype was seen a few times. V usage is TRBV29-1 and J usage is TRBJ2-4; 8 bases are shared with TRBD1. The closer fit of TRBJ2-7 to the DNA end suggests the J call may be wrong. Germline V lookup: CDR1 SQVTM, CDR2 ANQGSEA. The CDR3 runs 13 residues. The CDR3 spells CSFAPGTGAEQYF. In DNA form, the CDR3 reads TGCAGCTTTGCCCCCGGGACAGGTGCCGAGCAGTACTTC.

The chain employs TRBV10-3 and TRBJ2-3; D is uncertain. V was shortened by 3 bases and J by 0 bases, with 7 bases between the two germline ends. The germline gives CDR1 ENHRY, CDR2 SYGVKD. The CDR3 spans 14 residues. The CDR3 loop is CAISDGRSTDTQYF. The DNA of the CDR3 is TGTGCCATCAGTGACGGACGAAGCACAGATACGCAGTATTTT.

The rearrangement links TRBV29-1 to TRBJ2-7; 7 bases line up with TRBD1. The V and J ends lost 4 bases and 1 base, in that order; junction bases with no gene match: 4. The CDR3 spans 13 residues. Germline CDR1 reads SQVTM; CDR2 reads ANQGSEA. CDR3 sequence (DNA): TGCAGCGTTGTCGGGACAGAGTCCTACGAGCAGTACTTC. This translates into CSVVGTESYEQYF.

The V call is TRBV20-1, the J call TRBJ2-7; TRBD2 is a possible D gene (5 bases). The CDR3 contains 12 residues. The V gene's germline CDR1 is DFQATT and CDR2 SNEGSKA (reference sequence). The ends were cut back, 8 bases at V and 3 bases at J, with 14 bases in the middle. The CDR3 DNA is TGCAGTTCTTACGGGATTAACTACGAGCAGTACTTC. It codes for CSSYGINYEQYF.

The chain combines TRBV3-1 with TRBJ2-1; 11 bases are a match to TRBD2. V trimming: 4 bases; J trimming: 4 bases; junction bases outside the gene matches: 3. Germline CDR1 and CDR2: LGHDT and YNNKEL (reference sequence). CDR3 length: 15 amino acids. The CDR3 DNA sequence: TGTGCCAGCAGCCGGACTAGCGGGCCTTACAATGAGCAGTTCTTC. It codes for CASSRTSGPYNEQFF.

Only a few counts were recorded for this clonotype. The chain carries TRBV12-5 and TRBJ2-5; unclear D gene. The germline V and J ends were trimmed by 2 bases and 5 bases, with 12 bases remaining between them. Germline CDR1 and CDR2: LGHNT and FRNRAP. The CDR3 totals 14 residues. The CDR3 sequence is CASGLSLGEETQYF. CDR3 coding DNA: TGTGCTAGTGGTTTGTCTTTAGGAGAGGAGACCCAGTACTTC.

This clonotype was counted between two and nine times. J is TRBJ2-7 and V is TRBV14, with TRBD1 identical over 10 bases. Trimming took 4 bases from V and 2 from J; bases not matched to a gene: 11. The germline V gene encodes CDR1 SGHDN and CDR2 FVKESK. CDR3 size: 17 residues. The CDR3 coding sequence is TGTGCCAGCAGCCCCCTCAGACAGGGGGCGATCGCCTACGAGCAGTACTTC. This codes for CASSPLRQGAIAYEQYF. Full variable domain (rest looked up from reference TRBV14 and TRBJ2-7): EAGVTQFPSHSVIEKGQTVTLRCDPISGHDNLYWYRRVMGKEIKFLLHFVKESKQDESGMPNNRFLAERTGGTYSTLKVQPAELEDSGVYFCASSPLRQGAIAYEQYFGPGTRLTVT.

This chain joins TRBV6-2 or TRBV6-3 and TRBJ1-2; no firm D call. The V gene's germline CDR1 is MNHEY and CDR2 SVGEGT. The CDR3 loop spans 15 amino acids. V dropped 3 bases and J dropped 1 base, with 12 bases sitting between them. CDR3 DNA: TGTGCCAGCAGTTATGGATCATCGAGTAACTATGGCTACACCTTC. This translates into CASSYGSSSNYGYTF.

The gene calls are TRBV2 and TRBJ2-2, with D possibly TRBD2 on 6 matching bases. The CDR3 length is 14 residues. V was cut by 7 bases and J by 1 base, with 10 bases left in between. The germline gives CDR1 SNHLY, CDR2 FYNNEI. The CDR3 protein is CASIRGMNTGELFF. The CDR3 nucleotides read TGTGCCAGCATCCGGGGGATGAACACCGGGGAGCTGTTTTTT.

The V and J genes are TRBV7-2 and TRBJ2-5; 9 nucleotides align to TRBD2. The length of the CDR3 is 17 residues. After removal of 3 bases from V and 1 base from J, the junction contained 9 bases not matched to a gene. From germline, CDR1 is SGHTA and CDR2 FQGNSA. The CDR3 sequence is CASSLPETSGPQETQYF. The CDR3 region has the DNA TGTGCCAGCAGCTTGCCCGAGACTAGCGGTCCCCAAGAGACCCAGTACTTC.

This clonotype was recorded a few times. The chain recombines TRBV7-9 with TRBJ2-3, with TRBD2 as a possible D gene (6 bases). The V end was cut by 7 bases, the J end by 7 bases, with 15 bases between. This CDR3 is built from 13 residues. Germline CDR1 is SEHNR and CDR2 is FQNEAQ (reference sequence). The CDR3 sequence is CASTPPAGNTQYF. CDR3 bases: TGTGCCAGCACCCCCCCGGCGGGGAATACGCAGTATTTT. Drawing the rest from reference TRBV7-9 and TRBJ2-3, the complete variable domain is DTGVSQNPRHKITKRGQNVTFRCDPISEHNRLYWYRQTLGQGPEFLTYFQNEAQLEKSRLLSDRFSAERPKGSFSTLEIQRTEQGDSAMYLCASTPPAGNTQYFGPGTRLTVL.

The J gene is TRBJ2-7, the V gene TRBV27; 10 positions match TRBD1. The CDR3 has 15 residues. Losses at the gene ends were 2 bases for V and 2 bases for J; bases not matched to a gene: 3. Germline assignment: CDR1 MNHEY and CDR2 SMNVEV (reference sequence). Here the CDR3 DNA reads TGTGCCAGCAGTTTAGGGACAGGGGTGGCCTACGAGCAGTACTTC. Its protein is CASSLGTGVAYEQYF.

The chain joins TRBV7-9 to TRBJ2-1; D unclear. Germline V lookup: CDR1 SEHNR, CDR2 FQNEAQ (reference sequence). CDR3 length: 14 amino acids. Trimming pared 1 base from V and 6 bases from J, leaving 10 bases between. The CDR3 sequence is CASSLGPSRNEQFF. The CDR3 DNA reads TGTGCCAGCAGCTTAGGACCGAGCCGCAATGAGCAGTTCTTC.

This rearrangement joins TRBV7-7 to TRBJ2-7; a weak D match, TRBD2 (5 bases). The germline V gene encodes CDR1 SSHAT and CDR2 FNYEAQ (reference sequence). Trimming left V 2 bases short and J 5 bases short, with 16 bases between. CDR3 size: 15 residues. The CDR3 DNA reads TGTGCCAGCAGCTTACGCGGGTTCGAACTAAACGAGCAGTACTTC. Amino acid sequence: CASSLRGFELNEQYF.

The gene calls are TRBV29-1 and TRBJ2-3; D unclear. The V end was cut by 0 bases, the J end by 7 bases, with 17 bases between. The CDR3 has 15 amino acids. CDR1 is SQVTM, CDR2 ANQGSEA, per germline. CDR3 nucleotide sequence: TGCAGCGTTGAAGATTCGCTACCAACCCCATATACGCAGTATTTT. This translates into CSVEDSLPTPYTQYF.

Worth noting for this clonotype: An end of the junction does not agree with germline; a read error may underlie this. V usage is TRBV27 and J usage is TRBJ1-4, with 9 positions matching TRBD1. Germline V gene sequence: CDR1 MNHEY, CDR2 SMNVEV (reference sequence). This CDR3 has 14 residues. The DNA for the CDR3 is TGTGCCAGCAGGTTATACAGGGGGCGCGAAAAACTGTTTTTT. Its protein product is CASRLYRGREKLFF.

The chain uses TRBV29-1 and TRBJ2-1; 11 positions agree with TRBD2. This CDR3 region has 16 residues. Germline CDR1 SQVTM, CDR2 ANQGSEA. J lost 5 bases, V lost 3 bases, and 9 bases had no gene match. The CDR3 DNA is TGCAGCGTTGACTCCATGACTAGCGGGGCAGACAATGAGCAGTTCTTC. This sequence encodes CSVDSMTSGADNEQFF.

This clonotype was recorded many times. The chain recombines TRBV4-2 with TRBJ2-5, with TRBD2 matching over 14 bases. The CDR3 loop spans 16 amino acids. Germline V CDR1 and CDR2: LGHNA, YNFKEQ. The trim removed 4 bases at V and 3 bases at J, leaving 4 bases unmatched. The CDR3 spells CASSPRLAGGEETQYF. In DNA, the CDR3 is TGTGCCAGCAGCCCACGACTAGCGGGGGGGGAAGAGACCCAGTACTTC.